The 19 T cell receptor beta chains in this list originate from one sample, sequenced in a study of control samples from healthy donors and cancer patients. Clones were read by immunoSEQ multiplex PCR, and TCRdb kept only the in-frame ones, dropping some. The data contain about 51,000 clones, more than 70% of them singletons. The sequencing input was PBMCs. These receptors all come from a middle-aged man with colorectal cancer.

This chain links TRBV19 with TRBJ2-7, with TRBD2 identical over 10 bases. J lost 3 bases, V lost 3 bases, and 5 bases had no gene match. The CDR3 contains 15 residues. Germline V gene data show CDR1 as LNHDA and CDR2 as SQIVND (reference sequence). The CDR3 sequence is CASSMYPSGSYEQYF. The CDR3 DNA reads TGTGCCAGTAGTATGTATCCTAGCGGGAGCTACGAGCAGTACTTC.

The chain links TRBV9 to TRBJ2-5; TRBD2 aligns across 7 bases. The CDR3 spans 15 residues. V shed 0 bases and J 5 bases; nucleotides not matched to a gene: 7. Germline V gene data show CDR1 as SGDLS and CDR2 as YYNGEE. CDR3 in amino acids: CASSVGTSFDETQYF. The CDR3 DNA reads TGTGCCAGCAGCGTAGGGACTAGTTTTGATGAGACCCAGTACTTC.

The CDR3 is CASSFRKGQGNTEAFF. CDR3 sequence (DNA): TGTGCCAGCAGTTTTCGTAAGGGACAGGGGAACACTGAAGCTTTCTTT. This chain links TRBV28 with TRBJ1-1, with 9 bases identical to TRBD1. CDR3 length: 16 amino acids. Germline trimming cut 3 bases from V and 1 base from J; bases unmatched to any gene: 6. Germline V gene lookup returns CDR1 MDHEN and CDR2 SYDVKM.

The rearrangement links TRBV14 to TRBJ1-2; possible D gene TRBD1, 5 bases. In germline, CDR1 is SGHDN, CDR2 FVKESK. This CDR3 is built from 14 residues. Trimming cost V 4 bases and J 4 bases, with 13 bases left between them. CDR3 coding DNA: TGTGCCAGCAGCCGCAGGCCGGGGGGCTATGGCTACACCTTC. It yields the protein CASSRRPGGYGYTF.

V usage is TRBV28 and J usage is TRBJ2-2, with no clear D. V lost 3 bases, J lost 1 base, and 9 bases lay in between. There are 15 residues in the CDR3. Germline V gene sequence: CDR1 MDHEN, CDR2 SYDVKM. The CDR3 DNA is TGTGCCAGCAGTTTGGTCTGGGGGAACACCGGGGAGCTGTTTTTT. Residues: CASSLVWGNTGELFF.

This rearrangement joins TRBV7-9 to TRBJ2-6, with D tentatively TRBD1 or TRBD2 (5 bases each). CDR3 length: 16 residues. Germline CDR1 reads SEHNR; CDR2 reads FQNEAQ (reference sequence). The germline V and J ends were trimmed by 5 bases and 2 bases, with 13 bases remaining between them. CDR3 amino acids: CASSLIQGPGANVLTF. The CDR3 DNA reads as TGTGCCAGCAGCCTTATTCAGGGACCTGGGGCCAACGTCCTGACTTTC.

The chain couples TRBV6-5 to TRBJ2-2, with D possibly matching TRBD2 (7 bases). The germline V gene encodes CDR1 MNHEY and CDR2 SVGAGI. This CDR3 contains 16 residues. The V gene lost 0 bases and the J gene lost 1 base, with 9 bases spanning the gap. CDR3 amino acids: CASSYSGGLNTGELFF. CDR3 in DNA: TGTGCCAGCAGTTACTCGGGGGGGCTGAACACCGGGGAGCTGTTTTTT.

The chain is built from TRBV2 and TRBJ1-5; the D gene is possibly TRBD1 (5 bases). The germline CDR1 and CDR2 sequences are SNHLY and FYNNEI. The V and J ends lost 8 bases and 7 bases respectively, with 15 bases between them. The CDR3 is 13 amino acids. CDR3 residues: CASLGGGGQPQHF. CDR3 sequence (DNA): TGTGCCAGCCTGGGGGGGGGAGGACAGCCCCAGCATTTT.

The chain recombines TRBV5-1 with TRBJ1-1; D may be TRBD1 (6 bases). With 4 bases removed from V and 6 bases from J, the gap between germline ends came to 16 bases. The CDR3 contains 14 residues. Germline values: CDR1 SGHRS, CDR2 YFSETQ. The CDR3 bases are TGCGCCAGCAGCCTGACAGGCCAGGGTCCTGAAGCTTTCTTT. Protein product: CASSLTGQGPEAFF.

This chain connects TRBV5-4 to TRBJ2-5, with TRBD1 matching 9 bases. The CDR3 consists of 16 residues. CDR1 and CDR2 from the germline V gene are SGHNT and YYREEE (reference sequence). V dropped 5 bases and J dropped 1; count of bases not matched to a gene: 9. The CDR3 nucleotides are TGTGCCAGCAGTTCCCCGGGACAGGGTCTCCAAGAGACCCAGTACTTC. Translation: CASSSPGQGLQETQYF.

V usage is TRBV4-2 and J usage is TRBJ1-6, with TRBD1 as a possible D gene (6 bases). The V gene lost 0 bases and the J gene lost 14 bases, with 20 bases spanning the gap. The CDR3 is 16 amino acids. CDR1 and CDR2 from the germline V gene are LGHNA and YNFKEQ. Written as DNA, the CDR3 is TGTGCCAGCAGCCAAGATATGGGGTTCTCGCAGGGGTCCCTCCACTTT. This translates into CASSQDMGFSQGSLHF.

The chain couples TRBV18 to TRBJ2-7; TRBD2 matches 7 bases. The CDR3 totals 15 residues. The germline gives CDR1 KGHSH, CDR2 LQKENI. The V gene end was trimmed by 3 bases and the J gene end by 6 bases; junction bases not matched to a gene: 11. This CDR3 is CASSPDAGVVLEQYF. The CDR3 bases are TGTGCCAGCTCACCGGACGCGGGAGTTGTTCTCGAGCAGTACTTC. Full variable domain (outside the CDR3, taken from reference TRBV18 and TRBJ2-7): NAGVMQNPRHLVRRRGQEARLRCSPMKGHSHVYWYRQLPEEGLKFMVYLQKENIIDESGMPKERFSAEFPKEGPSILRIQQVVRGDSAAYFCASSPDAGVVLEQYFGPGTRLTVT.

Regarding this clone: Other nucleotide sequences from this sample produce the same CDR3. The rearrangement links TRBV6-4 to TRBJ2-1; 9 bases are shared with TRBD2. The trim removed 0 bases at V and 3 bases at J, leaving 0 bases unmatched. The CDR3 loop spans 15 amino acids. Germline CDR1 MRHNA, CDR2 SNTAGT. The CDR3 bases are TGTGCCAGCAGTGACTCTAGCGGGAGCTACAATGAGCAGTTCTTC. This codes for CASSDSSGSYNEQFF.

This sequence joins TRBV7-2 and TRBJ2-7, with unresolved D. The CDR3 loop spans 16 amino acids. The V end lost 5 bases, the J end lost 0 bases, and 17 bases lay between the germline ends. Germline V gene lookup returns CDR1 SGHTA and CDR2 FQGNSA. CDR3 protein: CASSTTSGYDSYEQYF. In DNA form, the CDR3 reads TGTGCCAGCAGCACCACTTCCGGATACGACTCCTACGAGCAGTACTTC.

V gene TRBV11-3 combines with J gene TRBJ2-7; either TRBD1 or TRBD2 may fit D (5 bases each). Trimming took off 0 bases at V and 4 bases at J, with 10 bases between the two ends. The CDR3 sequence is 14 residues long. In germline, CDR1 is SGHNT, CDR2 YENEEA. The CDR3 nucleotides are TGTGCCAGCAGCTTAGATAGCAGGGAGTACGAGCAGTACTTC. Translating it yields CASSLDSREYEQYF.

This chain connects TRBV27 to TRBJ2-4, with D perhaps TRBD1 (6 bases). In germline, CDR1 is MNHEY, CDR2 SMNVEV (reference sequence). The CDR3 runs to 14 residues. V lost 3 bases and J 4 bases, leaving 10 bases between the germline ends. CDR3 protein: CASSFRDTKNIQYF. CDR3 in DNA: TGTGCCAGCAGTTTCCGGGACACTAAAAACATTCAGTACTTC.

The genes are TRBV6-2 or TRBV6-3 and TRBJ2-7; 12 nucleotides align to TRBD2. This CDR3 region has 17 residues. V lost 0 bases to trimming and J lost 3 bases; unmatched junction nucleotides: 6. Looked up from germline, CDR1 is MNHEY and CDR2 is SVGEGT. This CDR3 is CASSYSIATSGSYEQYF. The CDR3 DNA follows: TGTGCCAGCAGTTACTCGATCGCGACTAGCGGGAGCTACGAGCAGTACTTC.

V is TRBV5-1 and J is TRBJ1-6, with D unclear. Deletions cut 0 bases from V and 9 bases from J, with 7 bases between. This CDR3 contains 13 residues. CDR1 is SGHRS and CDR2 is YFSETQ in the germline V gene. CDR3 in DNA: TGCGCCAGCAGCTTGGCCGAGTTTTCACCCCTCCACTTT. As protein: CASSLAEFSPLHF.

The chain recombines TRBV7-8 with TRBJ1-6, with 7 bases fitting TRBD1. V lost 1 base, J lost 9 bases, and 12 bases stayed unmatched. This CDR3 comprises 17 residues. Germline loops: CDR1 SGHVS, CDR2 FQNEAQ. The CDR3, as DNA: TGTGCCAGCAGCTTAGAAGGGGGCAGGGAAATAAGTTCACCCCTCCACTTT. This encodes CASSLEGGREISSPLHF.